One T cell receptor beta chain is described in this entry. The method was immunoSEQ multiplex PCR; TCRdb's version includes in-frame clones alone and lacks a portion of them. Of 700,000 or so clones detected, 70% to 90% appear once; the ten largest clones hold approximately 0.01%. This record comes from a study of shared T cell receptors in the human thymus. The same data also contributed to another study, on human thymus T cells. That publication notes: Resections removed during corrective heart surgery provided the thymus tissue used. Among thymic and blood repertoires, usage of V and J genes appeared biased.

This TCR was recovered from a girl under three years old with a congenital heart defect. Sequencing was carried out using thymocytes.

The DNA for the CDR3 is TGTGCCAGCAGCCAAGGACAGAGTTCACCCCTCCACTTT. It is translated as CASSQGQSSPLHF. The V call is TRBV14, the J call TRBJ1-6; possibly TRBD1 for D (5 bases). V shed 1 base and J shed 9 bases, with 7 bases lying between them. CDR3 length: 13 amino acids. Germline V gene sequence: CDR1 SGHDN, CDR2 FVKESK.